The TCR beta chain under discussion was sequenced for a study of shared clonotypes between healthy human individuals. Study conclusions and caveats: Shared clonotypes across all four donors exceeded non-shared ones in generation probability.

V shed 4 bases and J shed 5 bases, with 16 bases lying between them. The CDR3 extends over 15 amino acids. Germline CDR1 reads SGHTS; CDR2 reads YDEGEE. Assay used: immunoSEQ multiplex PCR; TCRdb lists only in-frame clones, some missing. The repertoire holds under 850,000 clones, 90% to 95% seen once, with around 24% in the top ten. CD8 cells regarded as naive lacked CD45RO, were positively chosen for CCR7, and omitted terminally differentiated effector memory CD45RA+ cells. A note on this clone: The antigen is undetermined.

Sequencing used naive CD8+ T cells sorted from blood. The receptor was derived from a man aged 30 to 39 in good health. The chain joins TRBV5-8 to TRBJ1-5; D is uncertain. This CDR3 reads CASSRASRADQPQHF. The CDR3 DNA reads as TGTGCCAGCAGCCGCGCGTCTCGGGCGGATCAGCCCCAGCATTTT.